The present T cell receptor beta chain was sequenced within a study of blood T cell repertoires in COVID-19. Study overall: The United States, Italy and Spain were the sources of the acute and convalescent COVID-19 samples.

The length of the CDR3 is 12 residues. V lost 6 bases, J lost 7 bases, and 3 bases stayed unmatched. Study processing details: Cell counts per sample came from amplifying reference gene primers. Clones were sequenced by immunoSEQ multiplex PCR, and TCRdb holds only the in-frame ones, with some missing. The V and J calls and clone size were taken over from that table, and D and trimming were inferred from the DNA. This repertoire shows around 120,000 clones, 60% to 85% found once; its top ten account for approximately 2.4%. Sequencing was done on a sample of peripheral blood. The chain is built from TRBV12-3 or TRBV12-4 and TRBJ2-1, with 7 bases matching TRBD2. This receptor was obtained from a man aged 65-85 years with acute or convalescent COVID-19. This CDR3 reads CASRTAGNEQFF. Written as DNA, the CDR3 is TGTGCCAGCAGGACAGCGGGAAATGAGCAGTTCTTC.